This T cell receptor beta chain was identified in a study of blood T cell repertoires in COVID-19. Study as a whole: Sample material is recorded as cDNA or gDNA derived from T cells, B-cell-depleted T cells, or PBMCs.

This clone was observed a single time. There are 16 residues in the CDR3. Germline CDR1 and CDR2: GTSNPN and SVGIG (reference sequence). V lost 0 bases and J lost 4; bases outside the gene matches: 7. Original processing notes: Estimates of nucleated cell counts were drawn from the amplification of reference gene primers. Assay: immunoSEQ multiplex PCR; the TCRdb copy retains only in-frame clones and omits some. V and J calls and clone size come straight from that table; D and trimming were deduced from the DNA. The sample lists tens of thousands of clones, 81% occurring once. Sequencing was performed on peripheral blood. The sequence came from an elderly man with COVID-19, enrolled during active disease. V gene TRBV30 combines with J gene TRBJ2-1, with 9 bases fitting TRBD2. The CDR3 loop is CAWSVPRGRVYNEQFF. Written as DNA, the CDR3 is TGTGCCTGGAGTGTACCCCGCGGGAGGGTATACAATGAGCAGTTCTTC.